One T cell receptor (beta chain) is described in this entry. Authors' processing steps: Amplification of reference gene primers was used by the study to estimate nucleated cell counts. Sequenced by immunoSEQ multiplex PCR; TCRdb stores in-frame clones only, minus some. V, J and clone size reflect that table, while D and trimming were determined from the DNA. The data hold 290,000 or so clones, with 80% to 95% observed a single time. This record belongs to a study of blood T cell repertoires in COVID-19. Overall study context: The study drew acute and convalescent COVID-19 samples from the United States, Italy and Spain. The analysed material was cDNA or gDNA that came from T cells, B-cell-depleted T cells, or PBMCs.

V was pared by 0 bases and J by 3 bases, with 6 bases of the junction left unmatched. The CDR3 loop spans 16 amino acids. Germline V gene lookup returns CDR1 SGHVS and CDR2 FQNEAQ. Enrollment of patients from Seattle took place during active infection, with longitudinal follow-up. The J gene is TRBJ2-7, the V gene TRBV7-8; 9 nucleotides agree with TRBD1. The origin of this receptor is a young woman with COVID-19, enrolled during active disease. Material for sequencing was peripheral blood. CDR3 nucleotide sequence: TGTGCCAGCAGCTTAGCGGCGGGACAGGGCCACTACGAGCAGTACTTC. This gives the protein CASSLAAGQGHYEQYF.